In its sample, the clone carrying this T cell receptor (beta chain) was seen once. The target antigen is unknown. These data originate in a study of cytomegalovirus exposure and HLA in healthy donors. Study conclusions and caveats: Later on, an analysis showed TCR association rates differing by HLA locus, with DRB1 the most and HLA-C the fewest.

The CDR3 runs to 15 residues. The germline V and J ends were trimmed by 8 bases and 3 bases, with 20 bases remaining between them. Germline V lookup: CDR1 LNHDA, CDR2 SQIVND (reference sequence). Amplification used 60 Vbeta primers and 13 Jbeta primers. TCRdb's table, derived via immunoSEQ multiplex PCR, lists solely in-frame clones and lacks some. The sample has about 120,000 clones; 73% are singletons. The receptor was isolated from a middle-aged woman in good health and CMV-seronegative. This rearrangement joins TRBV19 to TRBJ2-7; D perhaps matches TRBD2 (6 bases). The source material was PBMCs. Here the CDR3 DNA reads TGTGCCAGTTTGGACCTAGCGAGAGGGCGCTACGAGCAGTACTTC. This encodes CASLDLARGRYEQYF.